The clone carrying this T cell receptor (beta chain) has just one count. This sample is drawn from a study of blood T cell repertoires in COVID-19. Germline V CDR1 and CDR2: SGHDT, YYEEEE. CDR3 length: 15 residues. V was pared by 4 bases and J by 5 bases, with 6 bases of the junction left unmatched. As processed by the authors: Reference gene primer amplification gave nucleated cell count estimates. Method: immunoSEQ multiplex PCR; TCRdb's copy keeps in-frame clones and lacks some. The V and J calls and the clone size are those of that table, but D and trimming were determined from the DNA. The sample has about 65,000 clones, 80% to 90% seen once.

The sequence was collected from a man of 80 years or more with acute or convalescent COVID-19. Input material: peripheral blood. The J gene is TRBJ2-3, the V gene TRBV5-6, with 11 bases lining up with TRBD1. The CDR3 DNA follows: TGTGCCAGCAGCACGGACAGGGGGCCGCGAGATACGCAGTATTTT. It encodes CASSTDRGPRDTQYF.